This T cell receptor beta chain was sequenced for a study of neurological immune-mediated disorders. One entry per CDR3 protein results from TCRdb running MiXCR on the 5' RACE reads. The sample carries roughly 47,000 distinct CDR3 sequences, 3.5% to 5.5% recorded once. This clonotype was counted ten times or more. The V end was cut by 0 bases, the J end by 7 bases, with 15 bases between. From germline, CDR1 is SGHTA and CDR2 FQGNSA. The CDR3 length is 15 residues. Material for sequencing was PBMCs. The chain couples TRBV7-2 to TRBJ2-5; D unclear. This clonotype was obtained from a woman aged 60 to 75 with multiple sclerosis. The CDR3 bases are TGTGCCAGCAGCTTAGCGTCCGGCCCCGGCGGGACCCAGTACTTC. It specifies CASSLASGPGGTQYF.